This paragraph covers one T cell receptor beta chain sequence. Looked up from germline, CDR1 is MDHEN and CDR2 is SYDVKM. The CDR3 is 12 residues long. The ends were cut back, 1 base at V and 6 bases at J, with 4 bases in the middle. The assay was immunoSEQ multiplex PCR, and TCRdb's table has in-frame clones only and misses some. This table has 15,000 to 20,000 clones, 65% to 75% appearing once. This specimen belongs to a study of somatic mutations in cytotoxic T cells in rheumatoid arthritis. Study context: Patient blood (roughly 30 ml EDTA) was collected right after diagnosis, preceding any treatment.

The sequence was obtained from an adult with rheumatoid arthritis. The chain couples TRBV28 to TRBJ2-1; the D is unclear. Sequenced sample: CD8+ T cells sorted from blood. CDR3 in amino acids: CASSLFANEQFF. CDR3 sequence (DNA): TGTGCCAGCAGTTTATTCGCCAATGAGCAGTTCTTC.